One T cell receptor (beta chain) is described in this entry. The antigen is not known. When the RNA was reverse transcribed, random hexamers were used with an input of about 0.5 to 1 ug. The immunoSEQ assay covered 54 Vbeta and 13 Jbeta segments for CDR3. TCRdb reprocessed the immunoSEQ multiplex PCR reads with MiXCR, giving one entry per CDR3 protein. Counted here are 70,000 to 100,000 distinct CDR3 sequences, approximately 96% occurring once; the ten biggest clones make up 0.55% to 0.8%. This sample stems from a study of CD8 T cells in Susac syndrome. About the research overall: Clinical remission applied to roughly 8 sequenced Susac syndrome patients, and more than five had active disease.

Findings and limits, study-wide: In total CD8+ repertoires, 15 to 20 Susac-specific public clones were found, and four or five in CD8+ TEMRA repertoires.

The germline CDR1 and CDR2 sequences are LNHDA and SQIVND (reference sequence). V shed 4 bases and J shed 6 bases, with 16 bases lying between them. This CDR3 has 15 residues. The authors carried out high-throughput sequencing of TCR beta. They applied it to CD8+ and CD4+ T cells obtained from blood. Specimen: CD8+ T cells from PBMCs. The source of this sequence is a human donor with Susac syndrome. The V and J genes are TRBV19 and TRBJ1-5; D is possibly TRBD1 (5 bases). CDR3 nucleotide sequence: TGTGCCAGTAGTACAGCTGGCAGGGTGGTTCAGCCCCAGCATTTT. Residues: CASSTAGRVVQPQHF.